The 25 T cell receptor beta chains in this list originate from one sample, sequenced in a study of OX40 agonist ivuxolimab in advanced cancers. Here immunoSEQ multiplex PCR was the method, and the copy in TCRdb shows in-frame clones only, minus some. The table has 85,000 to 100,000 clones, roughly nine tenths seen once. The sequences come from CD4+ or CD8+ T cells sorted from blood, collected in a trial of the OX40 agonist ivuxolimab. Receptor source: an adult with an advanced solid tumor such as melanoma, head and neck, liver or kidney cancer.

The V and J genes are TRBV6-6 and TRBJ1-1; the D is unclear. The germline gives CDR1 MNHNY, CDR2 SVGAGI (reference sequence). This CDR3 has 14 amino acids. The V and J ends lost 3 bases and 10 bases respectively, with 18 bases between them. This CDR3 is CASSYLQVGGSAFF. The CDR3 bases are TGTGCCAGCAGTTATCTACAAGTTGGCGGGTCAGCTTTCTTT.

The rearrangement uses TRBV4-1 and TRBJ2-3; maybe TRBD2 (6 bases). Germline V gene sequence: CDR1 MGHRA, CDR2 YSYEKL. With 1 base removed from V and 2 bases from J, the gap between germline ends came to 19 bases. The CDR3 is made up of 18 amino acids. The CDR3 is CASSQVTSGAGTTDTQYF. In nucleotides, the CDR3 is TGCGCCAGCAGCCAAGTCACGTCTGGGGCGGGGACCACAGATACGCAGTATTTT.

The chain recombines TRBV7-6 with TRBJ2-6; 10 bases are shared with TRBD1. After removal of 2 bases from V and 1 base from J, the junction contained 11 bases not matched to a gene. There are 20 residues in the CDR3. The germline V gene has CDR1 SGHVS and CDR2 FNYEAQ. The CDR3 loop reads CASSLRVTGGGFSGANVLTF. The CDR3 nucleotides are TGTGCCAGCAGCTTACGCGTGACAGGGGGCGGGTTTTCTGGGGCCAACGTCCTGACTTTC.

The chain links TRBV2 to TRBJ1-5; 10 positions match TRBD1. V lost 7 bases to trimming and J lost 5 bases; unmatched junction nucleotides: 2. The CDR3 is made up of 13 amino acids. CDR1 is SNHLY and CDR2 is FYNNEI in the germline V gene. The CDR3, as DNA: TGTGCCAGCAAGACAGGGGGCTATCAGCCCCAGCATTTT. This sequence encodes CASKTGGYQPQHF.

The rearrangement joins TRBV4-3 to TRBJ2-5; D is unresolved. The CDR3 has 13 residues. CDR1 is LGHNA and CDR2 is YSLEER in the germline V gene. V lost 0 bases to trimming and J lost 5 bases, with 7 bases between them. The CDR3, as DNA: TGCGCCAGCAGCCAAGAGATGGGGGAGACCCAGTACTTC. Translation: CASSQEMGETQYF.

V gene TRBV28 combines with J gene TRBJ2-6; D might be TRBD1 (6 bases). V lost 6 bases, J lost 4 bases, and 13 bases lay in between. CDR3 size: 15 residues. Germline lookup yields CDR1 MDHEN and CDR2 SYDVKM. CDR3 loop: CASSLTGFGANVLTF. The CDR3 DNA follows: TGTGCCAGCAGCCTCACAGGGTTCGGGGCCAACGTCCTGACTTTC.

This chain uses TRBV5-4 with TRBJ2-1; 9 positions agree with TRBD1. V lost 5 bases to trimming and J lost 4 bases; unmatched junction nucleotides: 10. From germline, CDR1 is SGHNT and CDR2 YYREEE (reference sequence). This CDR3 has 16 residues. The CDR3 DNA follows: TGTGCCAGCAGTGAATTTGGACAGGGGATATACAATGAGCAGTTCTTC. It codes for CASSEFGQGIYNEQFF.

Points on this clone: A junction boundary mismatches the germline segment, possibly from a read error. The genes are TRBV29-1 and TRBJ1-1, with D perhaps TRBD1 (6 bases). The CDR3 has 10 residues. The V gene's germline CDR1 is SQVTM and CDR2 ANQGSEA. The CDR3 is CSVGQSEVFF. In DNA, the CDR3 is TGCAGCGTCGGACAGTCTGAAGTTTTCTTT.

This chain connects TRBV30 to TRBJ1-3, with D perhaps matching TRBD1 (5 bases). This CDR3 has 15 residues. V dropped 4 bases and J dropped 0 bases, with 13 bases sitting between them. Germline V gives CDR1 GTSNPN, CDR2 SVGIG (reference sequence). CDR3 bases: TGTGCCTGGAATGCAGGACATAGCTCTGGAAACACCATATATTTT. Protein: CAWNAGHSSGNTIYF.

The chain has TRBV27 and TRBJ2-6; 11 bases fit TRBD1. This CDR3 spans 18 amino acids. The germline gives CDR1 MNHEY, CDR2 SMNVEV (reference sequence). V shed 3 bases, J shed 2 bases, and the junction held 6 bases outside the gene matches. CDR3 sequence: CASSLIGQGAPGANVLTF. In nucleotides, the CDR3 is TGTGCCAGCAGTTTGATAGGACAGGGGGCACCTGGGGCCAACGTCCTGACTTTC.

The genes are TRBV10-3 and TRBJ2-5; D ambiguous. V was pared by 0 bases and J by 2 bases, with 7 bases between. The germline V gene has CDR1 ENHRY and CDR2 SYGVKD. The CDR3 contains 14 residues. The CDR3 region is CAISESKGQETQYF. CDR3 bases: TGTGCCATCAGTGAGTCGAAGGGACAAGAGACCCAGTACTTC.

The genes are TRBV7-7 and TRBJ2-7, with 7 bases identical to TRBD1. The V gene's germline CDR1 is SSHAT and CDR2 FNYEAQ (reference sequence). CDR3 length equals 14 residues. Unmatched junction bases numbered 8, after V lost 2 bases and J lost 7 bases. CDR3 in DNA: TGTGCCAGCAGCTTAATCAGTAGGGGGCGGGAGCAGTACTTC. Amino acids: CASSLISRGREQYF.

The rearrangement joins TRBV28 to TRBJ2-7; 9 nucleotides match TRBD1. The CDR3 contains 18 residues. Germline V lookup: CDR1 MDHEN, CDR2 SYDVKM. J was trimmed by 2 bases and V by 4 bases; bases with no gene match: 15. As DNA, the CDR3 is TGTGCCAGCAGTTCCGCCAGGGGGGGGACAGGGTACGCCTACGAGCAGTACTTC. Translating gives CASSSARGGTGYAYEQYF.

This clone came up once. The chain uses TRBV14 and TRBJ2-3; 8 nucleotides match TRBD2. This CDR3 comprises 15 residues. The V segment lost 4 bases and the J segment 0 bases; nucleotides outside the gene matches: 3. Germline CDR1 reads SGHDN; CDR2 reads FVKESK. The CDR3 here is CASSLAGTSTDTQYF. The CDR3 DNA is TGTGCCAGCAGCCTAGCGGGAACTAGCACAGATACGCAGTATTTT.

The CDR3 coding sequence is TGTGCCAGTAGTATAGATCAGGGGGTGACAGTAGCCAAAAACATTCAGTACTTC. Translation: CASSIDQGVTVAKNIQYF. The chain joins TRBV19 to TRBJ2-4; 7 bases align to TRBD1. This CDR3 comprises 18 residues. V shed 0 bases, J shed 0 bases, and the junction held 8 bases outside the gene matches. Germline V lookup: CDR1 LNHDA, CDR2 SQIVND (reference sequence).

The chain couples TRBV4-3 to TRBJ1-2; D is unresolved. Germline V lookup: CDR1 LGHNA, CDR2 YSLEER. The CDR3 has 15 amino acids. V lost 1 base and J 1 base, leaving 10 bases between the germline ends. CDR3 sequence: CASSQGLGFNYGYTF. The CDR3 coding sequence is TGCGCCAGCAGCCAAGGTCTGGGCTTTAACTATGGCTACACCTTC.

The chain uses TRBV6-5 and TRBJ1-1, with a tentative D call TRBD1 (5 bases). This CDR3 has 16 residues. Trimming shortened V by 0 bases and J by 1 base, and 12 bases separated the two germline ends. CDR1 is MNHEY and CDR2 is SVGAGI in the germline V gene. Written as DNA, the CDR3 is TGTGCCAGCAGTTACTCGATGGGGCAAAAGAACACTGAAGCTTTCTTT. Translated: CASSYSMGQKNTEAFF.

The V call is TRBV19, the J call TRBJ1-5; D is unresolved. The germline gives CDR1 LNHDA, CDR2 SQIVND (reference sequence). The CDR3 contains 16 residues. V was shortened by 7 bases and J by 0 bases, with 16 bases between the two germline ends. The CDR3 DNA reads TGTGCCAGTAAATTGGAGGAGGGCACTAGCAATCAGCCCCAGCATTTT. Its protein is CASKLEEGTSNQPQHF. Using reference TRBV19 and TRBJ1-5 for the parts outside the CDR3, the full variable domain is DGGITQSPKYLFRKEGQNVTLSCEQNLNHDAMYWYRQDPGQGLRLIYYSQIVNDFQKGDIAEGYSVSREKKESFPLTVTSAQKNPTAFYLCASKLEEGTSNQPQHFGDGTRLSIL.

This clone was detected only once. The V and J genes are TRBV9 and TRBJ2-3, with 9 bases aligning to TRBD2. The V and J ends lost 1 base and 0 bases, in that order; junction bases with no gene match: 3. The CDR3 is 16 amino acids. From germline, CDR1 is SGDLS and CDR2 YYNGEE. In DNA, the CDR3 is TGTGCCAGCAGCGTAATGGCGGGAGGGAGCACAGATACGCAGTATTTT. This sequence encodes CASSVMAGGSTDTQYF.

CDR3 DNA sequence: TGCGCCAGCAGCGGGGGAGCGGGTCGCACAGATACGCAGTATTTT. It is translated as CASSGGAGRTDTQYF. The chain recombines TRBV5-1 with TRBJ2-3; D is possibly TRBD2 (6 bases). The CDR3 runs to 15 residues. Germline V gene sequence: CDR1 SGHRS, CDR2 YFSETQ. The ends were cut back, 4 bases at V and 1 base at J, with 13 bases in the middle.

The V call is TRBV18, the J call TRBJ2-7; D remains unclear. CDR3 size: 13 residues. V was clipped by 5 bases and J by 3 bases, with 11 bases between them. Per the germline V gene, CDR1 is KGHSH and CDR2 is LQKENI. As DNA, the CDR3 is TGTGCCAGCTCAGCCTACTCTAGCTACGAGCAGTACTTC. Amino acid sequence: CASSAYSSYEQYF.

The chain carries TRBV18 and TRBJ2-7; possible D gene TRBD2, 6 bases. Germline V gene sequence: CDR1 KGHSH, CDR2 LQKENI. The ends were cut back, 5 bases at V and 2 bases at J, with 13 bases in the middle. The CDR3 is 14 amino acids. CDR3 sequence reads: CASSASGGPYEQYF. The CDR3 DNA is TGTGCCAGCTCAGCCTCCGGGGGTCCCTACGAGCAGTACTTC.

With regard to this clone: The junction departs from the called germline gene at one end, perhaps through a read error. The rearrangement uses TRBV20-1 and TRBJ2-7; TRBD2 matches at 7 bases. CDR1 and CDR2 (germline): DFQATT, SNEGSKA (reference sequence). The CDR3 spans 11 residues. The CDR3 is CSARDIAGVPF. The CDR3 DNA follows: TGCAGTGCTAGAGATATTGCGGGAGTTCCGTTC.

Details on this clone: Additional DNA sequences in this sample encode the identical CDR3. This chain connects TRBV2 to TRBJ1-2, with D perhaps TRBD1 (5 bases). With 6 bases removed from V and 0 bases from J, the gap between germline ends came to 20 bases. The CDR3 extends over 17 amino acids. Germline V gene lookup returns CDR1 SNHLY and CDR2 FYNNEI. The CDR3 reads CASRSGGGLGANYGYTF. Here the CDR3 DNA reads TGTGCCAGCAGGTCGGGTGGGGGACTGGGGGCTAACTATGGCTACACCTTC.

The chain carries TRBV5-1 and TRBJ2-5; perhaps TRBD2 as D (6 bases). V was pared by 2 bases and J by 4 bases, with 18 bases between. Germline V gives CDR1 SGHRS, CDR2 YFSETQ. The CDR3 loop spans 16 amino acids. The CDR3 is CASSLGVGGRVETQYF. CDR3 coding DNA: TGCGCCAGCAGCTTAGGAGTGGGGGGAAGAGTAGAGACCCAGTACTTC.